The 30 T cell receptor beta chains listed next were all sequenced from one sample in a study of glioma-infiltrating T cells after dendritic cell vaccination. Method: immunoSEQ multiplex PCR; TCRdb's copy keeps in-frame clones and lacks some. The sample consists of some 46,000 clones, about 89% of them appearing once. Time point indicated: after dendritic cell vaccination, including at tumor progression/relapse. This specimen consisted of blood, obtained after dendritic cell vaccination. These receptors were taken from a human donor with glioblastoma.

The V and J genes are TRBV30 and TRBJ1-1; D is possibly TRBD1 (5 bases). Germline values: CDR1 GTSNPN, CDR2 SVGIG (reference sequence). This CDR3 has 16 amino acids. The germline V and J ends were trimmed by 3 bases and 3 bases, with 20 bases remaining between them. The CDR3 is CAWSFPDDRAYTEAFF. CDR3 nucleotide sequence: TGTGCCTGGAGCTTCCCTGACGACAGAGCATACACTGAAGCTTTCTTT.

The sample holds one count of this clone. The rearrangement joins TRBV27 to TRBJ2-7, with D perhaps matching TRBD1 (5 bases). CDR1 is MNHEY and CDR2 is SMNVEV in the germline V gene (reference sequence). The ends were cut back, 6 bases at V and 4 bases at J, with 16 bases in the middle. The CDR3 is made up of 14 amino acids. In DNA form, the CDR3 reads TGTGCCAGCAGCTCTGTGACAGCCCAGTACGAGCAGTACTTC. Amino acid sequence: CASSSVTAQYEQYF.

This clone has only one observation. V usage is TRBV19 and J usage is TRBJ2-6, with 7 nucleotides matching TRBD1. The CDR3 is 21 residues long. Germline-derived CDR1 and CDR2 are LNHDA and SQIVND (reference sequence). The V segment lost 3 bases and the J segment 2 bases; nucleotides outside the gene matches: 19. Written as DNA, the CDR3 is TGTGCCAGTAGTATTCTGTCCATCTTAGACAGGGTGAAAACTGGGGCCAACGTCCTGACTTTC. Amino acids: CASSILSILDRVKTGANVLTF.

The chain couples TRBV9 to TRBJ2-2, with TRBD1 matching 8 bases. The germline gives CDR1 SGDLS, CDR2 YYNGEE. The CDR3 sequence is 16 residues long. The V segment lost 6 bases and the J segment 4 bases; nucleotides outside the gene matches: 11. The CDR3 nucleotides read TGTGCCAGCAACCCCCCAGGGGGCGCCGGCACCGGGGAGCTGTTTTTT. This sequence encodes CASNPPGGAGTGELFF.

The rearrangement links TRBV10-3 to TRBJ2-1; 9 bases fit TRBD1. Per germline, CDR1 ENHRY and CDR2 SYGVKD. Germline trimming cut 7 bases from V and 5 bases from J; bases unmatched to any gene: 18. The CDR3 is 18 amino acids. The CDR3 region is CAIKPHTGRDRADNEQFF. Here the CDR3 DNA reads TGTGCCATCAAACCGCATACTGGGCGGGACAGGGCGGACAATGAGCAGTTCTTC.

The chain combines TRBV29-1 with TRBJ2-2, with a weak D call TRBD1 (6 bases). Germline lookup yields CDR1 SQVTM and CDR2 ANQGSEA. CDR3 length: 15 residues. Trimming took 3 bases from V and 0 from J, leaving 11 bases between them. The CDR3 region is CSVEDDRTNTGELFF. The DNA for the CDR3 is TGCAGCGTTGAGGATGACAGGACGAACACCGGGGAGCTGTTTTTT.

The chain carries TRBV7-9 and TRBJ2-1, with D possibly being TRBD1 (5 bases). This CDR3 spans 13 amino acids. Germline loops: CDR1 SEHNR, CDR2 FQNEAQ (reference sequence). Trimming removed 1 base at V and 8 bases at J, with 9 bases between. CDR3 loop: CASSLGQRYEQFF. CDR3 DNA: TGTGCCAGCAGCTTAGGACAGCGTTATGAGCAGTTCTTC.

The chain employs TRBV19 and TRBJ2-2; D may be TRBD1 (6 bases). Germline V gene sequence: CDR1 LNHDA, CDR2 SQIVND (reference sequence). The CDR3 is made up of 15 amino acids. The V and J ends lost 4 bases and 0 bases respectively, with 9 bases between them. In DNA, the CDR3 is TGTGCCAGTAGTACAACAGGGACGAACACCGGGGAGCTGTTTTTT. Its translation is CASSTTGTNTGELFF. Full variable domain (outside the CDR3, taken from reference TRBV19 and TRBJ2-2): DGGITQSPKYLFRKEGQNVTLSCEQNLNHDAMYWYRQDPGQGLRLIYYSQIVNDFQKGDIAEGYSVSREKKESFPLTVTSAQKNPTAFYLCASSTTGTNTGELFFGEGSRLTVL.

The chain is built from TRBV5-4 and TRBJ2-7, with TRBD1 identical over 7 bases. The CDR3 runs 14 residues. Per germline, CDR1 SGHNT and CDR2 YYREEE (reference sequence). V trimming: 2 bases; J trimming: 4 bases; junction bases outside the gene matches: 6. The CDR3 coding sequence is TGTGCCAGCAGCTTAGGACAGGAGGTTTACGAGCAGTACTTC. It codes for CASSLGQEVYEQYF.

This clone was detected only a few times. The V gene is TRBV10-3, the J gene TRBJ2-7; TRBD1 is a possible D gene (6 bases). V dropped 5 bases and J dropped 4 bases, with 15 bases sitting between them. Germline CDR1 reads ENHRY; CDR2 reads SYGVKD. There are 14 residues in the CDR3. The CDR3 region has the DNA TGTGCCATCAGTAGGGCAGGGGAGAGGTACGAGCAGTACTTC. It specifies CAISRAGERYEQYF.

The CDR3: CASSQARGGQGGSGNTIYF. CDR3 sequence (DNA): TGCGCCAGCAGCCAAGCCCGGGGGGGACAGGGAGGCTCTGGAAACACCATATATTTT. The chain is built from TRBV4-3 and TRBJ1-3; 9 bases match TRBD1. CDR3 length: 19 residues. V lost 1 base, J lost 0 bases, and 10 bases stayed unmatched. CDR1 LGHNA and CDR2 YSLEER come from the germline V gene.

The gene calls are TRBV29-1 and TRBJ2-7; possibly TRBD2 for D (5 bases). The ends were cut back, 3 bases at V and 0 bases at J, with 12 bases in the middle. The CDR3 has 14 amino acids. The germline V gene has CDR1 SQVTM and CDR2 ANQGSEA. Here the CDR3 reads CSVEAGKSSYEQYF. In DNA, the CDR3 is TGCAGCGTTGAGGCCGGGAAAAGCTCCTACGAGCAGTACTTC.

The gene calls are TRBV28 and TRBJ1-5, with D possibly TRBD1 on 5 matching bases. The V end lost 2 bases, the J end lost 7 bases, and 15 bases lay between the germline ends. CDR3 size: 15 residues. CDR1 is MDHEN and CDR2 is SYDVKM in the germline V gene. The CDR3 DNA is TGTGCCAGCAGTTTAAGTCGCGGGGCCAGACAGCCCCAGCATTTT. Translation: CASSLSRGARQPQHF.

The chain links TRBV7-9 to TRBJ2-3; D is possibly TRBD2 (6 bases). Deletions cut 2 bases from V and 2 bases from J, with 14 bases between. The CDR3 contains 16 residues. CDR1 and CDR2 from the germline V gene are SEHNR and FQNEAQ (reference sequence). CDR3 loop: CASSLTIKGLTDTQYF. In DNA, the CDR3 is TGTGCCAGCAGCTTAACTATCAAGGGACTCACAGATACGCAGTATTTT.

The gene calls are TRBV30 and TRBJ1-4; D remains ambiguous. The germline V gene has CDR1 GTSNPN and CDR2 SVGIG (reference sequence). This CDR3 region has 13 residues. With 4 bases removed from V and 7 bases from J, the gap between germline ends came to 13 bases. The CDR3 DNA is TGTGCCTGGACCGACGGAGGGCGTGAAAAACTGTTTTTT. Translation gives CAWTDGGREKLFF.

The chain's CDR3 is CASSYSGITDTQYF. The CDR3 DNA sequence: TGTGCCAGCAGTTATAGCGGGATCACAGATACGCAGTATTTT. This rearrangement joins TRBV6-5 to TRBJ2-3; TRBD2 matches at 8 bases. V lost 3 bases to trimming and J lost 2 bases; unmatched junction nucleotides: 1. The CDR3 runs to 14 residues. Per germline, CDR1 MNHEY and CDR2 SVGAGI.

This clone has a single count. This chain links TRBV19 with TRBJ1-5; D not resolved. Germline V gene data show CDR1 as LNHDA and CDR2 as SQIVND (reference sequence). The CDR3 spans 14 residues. Trimming took 0 bases from V and 6 from J, leaving 9 bases between them. The CDR3 DNA is TGTGCCAGTAGTATAGATCGAGATTTTCAGCCCCAGCATTTT. Its protein product is CASSIDRDFQPQHF. Full variable domain (outside the CDR3, taken from reference TRBV19 and TRBJ1-5): DGGITQSPKYLFRKEGQNVTLSCEQNLNHDAMYWYRQDPGQGLRLIYYSQIVNDFQKGDIAEGYSVSREKKESFPLTVTSAQKNPTAFYLCASSIDRDFQPQHFGDGTRLSIL.

The genes are TRBV4-1 and TRBJ1-1, with D possibly TRBD1 on 5 matching bases. Germline CDR1 MGHRA, CDR2 YSYEKL. The CDR3 loop spans 15 amino acids. With 0 bases removed from V and 4 bases from J, the gap between germline ends came to 12 bases. CDR3 nucleotides: TGCGCCAGCAGCCAAGATAGCGGGGGGGTCACTGAAGCTTTCTTT. It translates to CASSQDSGGVTEAFF.

This rearrangement joins TRBV15 to TRBJ2-1; a possible D gene is TRBD1 (5 bases). The germline V gene has CDR1 LNHNV and CDR2 YYDKDF (reference sequence). V lost 9 bases and J 8 bases, leaving 17 bases between the germline ends. This CDR3 spans 13 amino acids. The CDR3 loop reads CATTVQGGHEQFF. The CDR3 DNA reads as TGTGCCACGACAGTACAAGGCGGTCATGAGCAGTTCTTC.

The chain joins TRBV12-5 to TRBJ1-1; the D gene is possibly TRBD1 (6 bases). Trimming removed 6 bases from V and 7 bases from J, with 12 bases in between. The germline CDR1 and CDR2 sequences are LGHNT and FRNRAP. The CDR3 consists of 12 residues. The CDR3 DNA reads as TGTGCTAGTGGCCCCGGACAGCGTGAAGCTTTCTTT. Its protein is CASGPGQREAFF. The whole variable domain, filled in from reference TRBV12-5 and TRBJ1-1, reads DARVTQTPRHKVTEMGQEVTMRCQPILGHNTVFWYRQTMMQGLELLAYFRNRAPLDDSGMPKDRFSAEMPDATLATLKIQPSEPRDSAVYFCASGPGQREAFFGQGTRLTVV.

This clone turned up a few times. This chain joins TRBV7-9 and TRBJ1-4; D might be TRBD1 (5 bases). Germline V lookup: CDR1 SEHNR, CDR2 FQNEAQ (reference sequence). V was shortened by 0 bases and J by 8 bases, with 13 bases between the two germline ends. There are 15 residues in the CDR3. The CDR3 spells CASSLARGEDEKLFF. The CDR3 region has the DNA TGTGCCAGCAGCTTAGCGCGGGGGGAGGACGAAAAACTGTTTTTT.

The rearrangement uses TRBV7-3 and TRBJ2-7; possibly TRBD1 for D (6 bases). The CDR3 runs 14 residues. Germline assignment: CDR1 SGHTA and CDR2 FQGTGA. The V end was cut by 5 bases, the J end by 5 bases, with 16 bases between. The CDR3 region has the DNA TGTGCCAGCAGCCCCACGGGCAGGGGCCACGAGCAGTACTTC. Translating gives CASSPTGRGHEQYF.

The chain employs TRBV6-6 and TRBJ2-1; 10 positions agree with TRBD2. The germline gives CDR1 MNHNY, CDR2 SVGAGI (reference sequence). CDR3 length: 15 amino acids. V was pared by 5 bases and J by 3 bases, with 4 bases of the junction left unmatched. In nucleotides, the CDR3 is TGTGCCAGCAGTCTCGGACTAGCGGACTACAATGAGCAGTTCTTC. Its translation is CASSLGLADYNEQFF.

This chain links TRBV5-1 with TRBJ2-2; D is unresolved. V was pared by 4 bases and J by 3 bases, with 7 bases between. Germline V lookup: CDR1 SGHRS, CDR2 YFSETQ. The CDR3 has 13 amino acids. The CDR3 sequence: CASSPGDTGELFF. DNA of the CDR3: TGCGCCAGCAGCCCCGGAGACACCGGGGAGCTGTTTTTT.

The chain joins TRBV28 to TRBJ1-4; 8 bases align to TRBD1. V lost 8 bases and J lost 0; bases outside the gene matches: 8. Germline CDR1 reads MDHEN; CDR2 reads SYDVKM. This CDR3 has 16 amino acids. CDR3 protein: CASRPPGQATNEKLFF. DNA of the CDR3: TGTGCCAGCCGTCCACCGGGACAGGCAACTAATGAAAAACTGTTTTTT.

DNA of the CDR3: TGTGCCAGCAGTGGAGGGACTGTGGAGACCCAGTACTTC. This encodes CASSGGTVETQYF. This chain joins TRBV28 and TRBJ2-5; a possible D gene is TRBD2 (6 bases). Germline V lookup: CDR1 MDHEN, CDR2 SYDVKM. Trimming cost V 5 bases and J 5 bases, with 12 bases left between them. The CDR3 consists of 13 residues.

In its sample, this clone was seen once. In DNA form, the CDR3 reads TGTGCCAGCAGTTCCGGGACTAGCGGGATTAAGAGCTCCTACGAGCAGTACTTC. It yields the protein CASSSGTSGIKSSYEQYF. This chain connects TRBV28 to TRBJ2-7; TRBD2 matches at 13 bases. V lost 4 bases to trimming and J lost 0 bases; unmatched junction nucleotides: 9. CDR1 and CDR2 (germline): MDHEN, SYDVKM. The CDR3 sequence is 18 residues long.

CDR3 loop: CSVEKSQGHPFF. As DNA, the CDR3 is TGCAGCGTTGAAAAGTCGCAGGGTCATCCGTTCTTC. This sequence joins TRBV29-1 and TRBJ2-1; D is perhaps TRBD1 (5 bases). Trimming cost V 2 bases and J 15 bases, with 17 bases left between them. CDR3 size: 12 residues. Germline values: CDR1 SQVTM, CDR2 ANQGSEA.

The chain combines TRBV5-6 with TRBJ1-1; D uncertain. Germline CDR1 SGHDT, CDR2 YYEEEE. The CDR3 contains 13 residues. Trimming shortened V by 5 bases and J by 4 bases, and 12 bases separated the two germline ends. The CDR3 coding sequence is TGTGCCAGCAGTAACCGGGGTCTCACTGAAGCTTTCTTT. It translates to CASSNRGLTEAFF.

The rearrangement uses TRBV11-2 and TRBJ2-7, with 10 bases aligning to TRBD2. V shed 3 bases and J 7 bases; nucleotides not matched to a gene: 12. From germline, CDR1 is SGHAT and CDR2 FQNNGV. The CDR3 spans 16 residues. The DNA for the CDR3 is TGTGCCAGCAGCTTTGGGCTAGCGGGAGTGAGTCAAGAGCAGTACTTC. It specifies CASSFGLAGVSQEQYF.